The 9 T cell receptor beta chains below all came from one sample that was sequenced in a study of blood T cell repertoires in COVID-19. Assay: immunoSEQ multiplex PCR; the TCRdb copy retains only in-frame clones and omits some. This table has about 250,000 clones, 70% to 85% appearing once. The sample taken for sequencing was peripheral blood. The receptor source for this set is a man older than 75 with acute or convalescent COVID-19.

This clone was counted only a few times. The chain carries TRBV5-1 and TRBJ2-5, with 7 bases that match TRBD1. Germline loops: CDR1 SGHRS, CDR2 YFSETQ. CDR3 length: 15 amino acids. V was pared by 5 bases and J by 5 bases, with 12 bases of the junction left unmatched. CDR3 in DNA: TGCGCCAGCAGGAGACAGGGAAACGGCCGGGAGACCCAGTACTTC. Translation: CASRRQGNGRETQYF.

The chain is built from TRBV19 and TRBJ1-6; D may be TRBD1 (6 bases). The CDR3 runs to 16 residues. Trimming removed 5 bases from V and 0 bases from J, with 11 bases in between. Germline CDR1 reads LNHDA; CDR2 reads SQIVND (reference sequence). The CDR3 here is CASSLGQSSYNSPLHF. The CDR3, as DNA: TGTGCCAGTAGTCTCGGACAGAGCTCCTATAATTCACCCCTCCACTTT. Variable domain in full (rest from reference TRBV19 and TRBJ1-6): DGGITQSPKYLFRKEGQNVTLSCEQNLNHDAMYWYRQDPGQGLRLIYYSQIVNDFQKGDIAEGYSVSREKKESFPLTVTSAQKNPTAFYLCASSLGQSSYNSPLHFGNGTRLTVT.

The chain has TRBV24-1 and TRBJ2-1; 14 nucleotides align to TRBD2. The CDR3 is 16 residues long. J lost 5 bases, V lost 7 bases, and 6 bases had no gene match. Germline CDR1 and CDR2: KGHDR and SFDVKD. CDR3 in DNA: TGTGCCACCAGCAGGACTAGCGGGGGGCAAAACAATGAGCAGTTCTTC. It yields the protein CATSRTSGGQNNEQFF.

The chain links TRBV18 to TRBJ1-1; 8 positions agree with TRBD1. Germline loops: CDR1 KGHSH, CDR2 LQKENI. This CDR3 is built from 13 residues. V trimming: 8 bases; J trimming: 4 bases; junction bases outside the gene matches: 6. In nucleotides, the CDR3 is TGTGCCAGCCTCGGACAGGGTCCCACTGAAGCTTTCTTT. It specifies CASLGQGPTEAFF.

The V gene is TRBV28, the J gene TRBJ1-4; maybe TRBD1 (6 bases). The CDR3 is 14 residues long. CDR1 MDHEN and CDR2 SYDVKM come from the germline V gene. Deletions cut 6 bases from V and 7 bases from J, with 15 bases between. In DNA form, the CDR3 reads TGTGCCAGCAGACAACAGGGTAAAGGTGAAAAACTGTTTTTT. This translates into CASRQQGKGEKLFF. Using reference TRBV28 and TRBJ1-4 for the parts outside the CDR3, the full variable domain is DVKVTQSSRYLVKRTGEKVFLECVQDMDHENMFWYRQDPGLGLRLIYFSYDVKMKEKGDIPEGYSVSREKKERFSLILESASTNQTSMYLCASRQQGKGEKLFFGSGTQLSVL.

The V gene is TRBV3-1 (or the pseudogene TRBV3-2), the J gene TRBJ2-5, with TRBD1 matching over 8 bases. Germline CDR1 and CDR2: LGHDT and YNNKEL (reference sequence). The CDR3 runs 14 residues. The V segment lost 4 bases and the J segment 7 bases; nucleotides outside the gene matches: 8. CDR3 coding DNA: TGTGCCAGCAGCCTTGGACAGGGATCATGGACCCAGTACTTC. Amino acid sequence: CASSLGQGSWTQYF.

The rearrangement uses TRBV28 and TRBJ1-3; D call uncertain. Germline V gives CDR1 MDHEN, CDR2 SYDVKM. There are 15 residues in the CDR3. V lost 5 bases to trimming and J lost 0 bases, with 11 bases between them. The CDR3 reads CASSTQHSSGNTIYF. The CDR3 DNA reads as TGTGCCAGCAGTACACAGCACTCCTCTGGAAACACCATATATTTT.

The V call is TRBV24-1, the J call TRBJ1-3; D call uncertain. V shed 2 bases and J shed 0 bases, with 10 bases lying between them. This CDR3 is built from 16 residues. CDR1 is KGHDR and CDR2 is SFDVKD in the germline V gene. CDR3 residues: CATSDSGASSGNTIYF. CDR3 DNA: TGTGCCACCAGTGATTCCGGAGCCTCCTCTGGAAACACCATATATTTT.

V usage is TRBV19 and J usage is TRBJ2-2; 9 bases are a match to TRBD2. Germline CDR1 and CDR2: LNHDA and SQIVND (reference sequence). V was pared by 7 bases and J by 2 bases, with 5 bases of the junction left unmatched. This CDR3 is built from 15 residues. The CDR3 protein is CASKSGGSNTGELFF. DNA of the CDR3: TGTGCCAGTAAAAGCGGGGGGTCTAACACCGGGGAGCTGTTTTTT. The complete variable domain, with remaining parts taken from reference TRBV19 and TRBJ2-2, reads DGGITQSPKYLFRKEGQNVTLSCEQNLNHDAMYWYRQDPGQGLRLIYYSQIVNDFQKGDIAEGYSVSREKKESFPLTVTSAQKNPTAFYLCASKSGGSNTGELFFGEGSRLTVL.